This T cell receptor (beta chain) comes out of a study of CD8 T cell repertoires and HIV-1 epitope variants. Study as a whole: Controls were a CMV, EBV and flu pool, Ebola AY9, and no peptide. An approximately nine-day culture received IL-2, IL-7 and IL-15 on days 3 and 7.

This clone was counted a few times. What it recognizes is unknown. The CDR3 has 13 amino acids. Between the trimmed V and J ends, which lost 0 bases and 6 bases, there was a span of 9 bases. CDR1 and CDR2 from the germline V gene are SGHNT and YYREEE (reference sequence). The assay was immunoSEQ multiplex PCR, and TCRdb's table has in-frame clones only and misses some. This table has some 5,200 clones, around three fifths appearing once. Source material: cultured CD8+ T cells derived from PBMCs. The rearrangement uses TRBV5-4 and TRBJ1-1, with no clear D. The receptor was isolated from a male donor with HIV. DNA of the CDR3: TGTGCCAGCAGCTTGGCGGGGTTACCTGAAGCTTTCTTT. Encoded protein: CASSLAGLPEAFF.